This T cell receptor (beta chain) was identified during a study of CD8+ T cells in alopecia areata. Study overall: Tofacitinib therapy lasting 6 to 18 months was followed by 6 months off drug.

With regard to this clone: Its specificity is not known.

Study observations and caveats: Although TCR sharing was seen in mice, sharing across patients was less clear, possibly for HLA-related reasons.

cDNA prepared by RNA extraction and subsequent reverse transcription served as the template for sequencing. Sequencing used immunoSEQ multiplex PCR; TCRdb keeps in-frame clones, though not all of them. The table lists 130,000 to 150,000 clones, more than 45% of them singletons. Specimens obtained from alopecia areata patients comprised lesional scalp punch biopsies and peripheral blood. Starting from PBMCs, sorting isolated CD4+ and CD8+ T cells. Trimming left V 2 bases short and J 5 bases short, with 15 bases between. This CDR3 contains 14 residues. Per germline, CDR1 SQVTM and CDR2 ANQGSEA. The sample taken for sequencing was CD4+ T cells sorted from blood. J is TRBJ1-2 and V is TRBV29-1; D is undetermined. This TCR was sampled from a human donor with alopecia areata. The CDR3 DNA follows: TGCAGCGTTGAACTTCGGGCAGGCGGTTATGGCTACACCTTC. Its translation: CSVELRAGGYGYTF.